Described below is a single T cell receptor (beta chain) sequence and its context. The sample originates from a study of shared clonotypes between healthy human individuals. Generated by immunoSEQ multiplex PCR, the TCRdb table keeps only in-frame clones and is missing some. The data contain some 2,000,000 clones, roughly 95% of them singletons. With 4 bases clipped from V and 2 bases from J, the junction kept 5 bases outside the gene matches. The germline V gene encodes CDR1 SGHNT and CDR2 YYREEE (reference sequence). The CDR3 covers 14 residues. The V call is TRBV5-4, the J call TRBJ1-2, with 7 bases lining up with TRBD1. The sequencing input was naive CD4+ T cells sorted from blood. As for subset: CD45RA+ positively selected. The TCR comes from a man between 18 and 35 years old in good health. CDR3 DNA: TGTGCCAGCAGCCAGGGACAGACCAACTATGGCTACACCTTC. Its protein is CASSQGQTNYGYTF.